This T cell receptor beta chain was identified during a study of blood T cell repertoires in COVID-19. Study as a whole: Samples taken during acute and convalescent COVID-19 were collected in the United States, Italy and Spain.

This clone was seen a handful of times. Patients of the Seattle cohort, enrolled during active infection, were followed longitudinally. In the original workflow: Estimation of nucleated cell counts relied on the amplification of reference gene primers. Libraries were prepared by immunoSEQ multiplex PCR; TCRdb keeps only in-frame clonotypes and omits some of them. The V and J calls and clone size were taken over from that table, and D and trimming were inferred from the DNA. The data hold hundreds of thousands of clones, with approximately 88% observed a single time. With 5 bases clipped from V and 3 bases from J, the junction kept 12 bases outside the gene matches. CDR1 is KGHSH and CDR2 is LQKENI in the germline V gene. There are 17 residues in the CDR3.

The chain recombines TRBV18 with TRBJ1-3; 8 nucleotides agree with TRBD1. The sample taken for sequencing was peripheral blood. The sequence derives from a woman aged 45-65 years with COVID-19, enrolled during active disease. CDR3 region: CASSSQGQGAGGNTIYF. The CDR3 bases are TGTGCCAGCTCATCCCAAGGGCAGGGGGCTGGTGGAAACACCATATATTTT.